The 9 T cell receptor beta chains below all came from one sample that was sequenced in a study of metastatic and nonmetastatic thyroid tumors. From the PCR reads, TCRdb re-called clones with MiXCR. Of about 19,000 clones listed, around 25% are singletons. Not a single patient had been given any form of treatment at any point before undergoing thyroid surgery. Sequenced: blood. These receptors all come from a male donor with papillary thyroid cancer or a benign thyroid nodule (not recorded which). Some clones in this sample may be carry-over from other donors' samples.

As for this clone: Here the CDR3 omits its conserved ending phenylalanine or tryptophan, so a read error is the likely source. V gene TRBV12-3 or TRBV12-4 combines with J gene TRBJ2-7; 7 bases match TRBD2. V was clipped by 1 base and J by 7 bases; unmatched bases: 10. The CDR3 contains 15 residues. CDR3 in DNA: TGTGCCAGCAGTTTAGAAGGGGAGGGGTCACGGGAGCAGTACTCC. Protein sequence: CASSLEGEGSREQYS.

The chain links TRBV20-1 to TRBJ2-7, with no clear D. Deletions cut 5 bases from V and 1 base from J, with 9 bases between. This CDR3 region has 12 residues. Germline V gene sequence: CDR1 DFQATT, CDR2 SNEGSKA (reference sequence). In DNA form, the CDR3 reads TGCAGTGCTCGGAGAGCTTCCTACGAGCAGTACTTC. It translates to CSARRASYEQYF.

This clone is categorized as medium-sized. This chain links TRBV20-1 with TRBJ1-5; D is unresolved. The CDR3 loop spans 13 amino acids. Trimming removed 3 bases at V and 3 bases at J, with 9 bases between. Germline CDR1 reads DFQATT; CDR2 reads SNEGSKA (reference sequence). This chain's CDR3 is CSASLGTNQPQHF. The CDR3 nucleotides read TGCAGTGCTAGTCTGGGCACCAATCAGCCCCAGCATTTT.

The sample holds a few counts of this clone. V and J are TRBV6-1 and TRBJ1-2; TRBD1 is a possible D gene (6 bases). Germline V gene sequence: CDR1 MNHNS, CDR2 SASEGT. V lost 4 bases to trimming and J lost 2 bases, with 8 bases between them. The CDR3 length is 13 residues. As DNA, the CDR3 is TGTGCCAGCAGTGGAACAGGGAACTATGGCTACACCTTC. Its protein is CASSGTGNYGYTF.

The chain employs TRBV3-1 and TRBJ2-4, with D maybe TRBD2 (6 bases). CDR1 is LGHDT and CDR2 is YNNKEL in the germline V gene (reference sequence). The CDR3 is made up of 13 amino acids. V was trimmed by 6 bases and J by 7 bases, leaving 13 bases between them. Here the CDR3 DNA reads TGTGCCAGCAGGGAGGGCAGGGCGAACATTCAGTACTTC. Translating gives CASREGRANIQYF.

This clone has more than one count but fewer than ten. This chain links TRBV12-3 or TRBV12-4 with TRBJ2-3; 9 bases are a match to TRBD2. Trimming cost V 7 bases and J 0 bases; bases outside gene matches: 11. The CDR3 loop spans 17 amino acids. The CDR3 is CASTPSKTSGSTDTQYF. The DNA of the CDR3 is TGTGCCAGCACCCCGAGTAAGACTAGCGGAAGCACAGATACGCAGTATTTT.

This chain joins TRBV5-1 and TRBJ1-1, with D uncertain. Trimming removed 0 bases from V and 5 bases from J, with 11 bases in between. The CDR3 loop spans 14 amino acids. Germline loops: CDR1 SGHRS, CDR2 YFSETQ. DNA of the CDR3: TGCGCCAGCAGCTTGGTCGAGGGAGATACTGAAGCTTTCTTT. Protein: CASSLVEGDTEAFF. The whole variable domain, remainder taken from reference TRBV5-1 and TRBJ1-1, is KAGVTQTPRYLIKTRGQQVTLSCSPISGHRSVSWYQQTPGQGLQFLFEYFSETQRNKGNFPGRFSGRQFSNSRSEMNVSTLELGDSALYLCASSLVEGDTEAFFGQGTRLTVV.

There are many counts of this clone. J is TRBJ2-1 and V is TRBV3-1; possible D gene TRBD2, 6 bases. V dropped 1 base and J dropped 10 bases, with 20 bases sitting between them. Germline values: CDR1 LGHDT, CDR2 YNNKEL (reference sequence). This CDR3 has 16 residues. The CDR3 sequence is CASSQVGSVTRGEQFF. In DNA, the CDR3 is TGTGCCAGCAGCCAAGTGGGGTCAGTTACACGGGGGGAGCAGTTCTTC.

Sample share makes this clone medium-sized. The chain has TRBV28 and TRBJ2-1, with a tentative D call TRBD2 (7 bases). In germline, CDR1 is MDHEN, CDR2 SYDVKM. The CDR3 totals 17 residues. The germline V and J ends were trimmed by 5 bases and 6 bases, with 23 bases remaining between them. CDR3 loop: CASSADPRGGVSNEQFF. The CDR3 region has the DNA TGTGCCAGCAGTGCAGACCCCAGGGGAGGGGTGAGCAATGAGCAGTTCTTC.